Below, 5 T cell receptor beta chains from the same sample are listed, as sequenced in a study of T cell repertoires in cytomegalovirus infection. TCRdb itself ran the reads through MiXCR, one entry per CDR3 protein. The repertoire holds roughly 140,000 distinct CDR3 sequences, with about a quarter as singletons. Material: PBMCs. The receptors derive from a human donor in good health (CMV status not recorded). Some clones in this sample may be carry-over from other donors' samples.

This clonotype has more than one count but fewer than ten. The chain has TRBV12-3 or TRBV12-4 and TRBJ1-1, with 7 bases matching TRBD1. The CDR3 runs to 14 residues. Unmatched junction bases numbered 9, after V lost 6 bases and J lost 5 bases. CDR3 in DNA: TGTGCCAGCAGGCAACAGGGGAAAGGGACTGAAGCTTTCTTT. This gives the protein CASRQQGKGTEAFF.

This clonotype is a singleton in its sample. V usage is TRBV10-3 and J usage is TRBJ2-1, with D unresolved. Trimming took 0 bases from V and 13 from J, leaving 7 bases between them. Germline V lookup: CDR1 ENHRY, CDR2 SYGVKD. The CDR3 loop spans 11 amino acids. Here the CDR3 reads CAISESERQFF. The DNA of the CDR3 is TGTGCCATCAGTGAGTCAGAAAGACAGTTCTTC.

A few counts support this clonotype. The chain joins TRBV7-9 to TRBJ2-5; TRBD1 might be the D (6 bases). Germline lookup yields CDR1 SEHNR and CDR2 FQNEAQ (reference sequence). This CDR3 has 15 residues. The germline V and J ends were trimmed by 6 bases and 1 base, with 15 bases remaining between them. The CDR3 region has the DNA TGTGCCAGCAGTCCCGGACAGTGGAGCCAAGAGACCCAGTACTTC. Its translation: CASSPGQWSQETQYF. Full variable domain (missing parts from reference TRBV7-9 and TRBJ2-5): DTGVSQNPRHKITKRGQNVTFRCDPISEHNRLYWYRQTLGQGPEFLTYFQNEAQLEKSRLLSDRFSAERPKGSFSTLEIQRTEQGDSAMYLCASSPGQWSQETQYFGPGTRLLVL.

This clonotype was seen only once. The gene calls are TRBV27 and TRBJ2-3; D is ambiguous. The CDR3 totals 13 residues. V was clipped by 0 bases and J by 6 bases, with 7 bases between them. Germline CDR1 and CDR2: MNHEY and SMNVEV (reference sequence). This chain's CDR3 is CASSLSGYDTQYF. The CDR3 DNA reads TGTGCCAGCAGTTTATCGGGCTACGATACGCAGTATTTT.

The gene calls are TRBV20-1 and TRBJ2-5; D gene uncertain. Germline V gene sequence: CDR1 DFQATT, CDR2 SNEGSKA (reference sequence). The V end was cut by 3 bases, the J end by 5 bases, with 7 bases between. The CDR3 extends over 11 amino acids. CDR3 nucleotides: TGCAGTGCTAGCCGACCTGAGACCCAGTACTTC. It encodes CSASRPETQYF.